These T cell receptor beta chains were read from a single sample in a study of T cell responses to AZD1222 COVID-19 vaccine. Clones were sequenced by immunoSEQ multiplex PCR, and TCRdb holds only the in-frame ones, with some missing. The sample holds some 150,000 clones; more than 75% are singletons and the top ten take approximately 20%. The material sequenced was peripheral blood, taken on day 0 of AZD1222 vaccination. These receptors were obtained from an adult in good health. Each CDR3 is given with its conserved first and last residue. A D gene is named only where the DNA matches it firmly. Size values are once, few and many counts, or a class for expanded clones, and some rows have none.

d_call | j_call | v_call | clone_size | cdr3_aa | cdr3_nt
. | TRBJ2-2 | TRBV11-1 | . | CASSENRVTGELFF | TGTGCCAGCAGCGAAAACAGGGTCACCGGGGAGCTGTTTTTT
TRBD2 | TRBJ2-3 | TRBV19 | . | CASTPLADTDTQYF | TGTGCCAGTACCCCACTAGCGGATACAGATACGCAGTATTTT
. | TRBJ1-1 | TRBV7-8 | . | CASSLNELNTEAFF | TGTGCCAGCAGCTTAAATGAACTGAACACTGAAGCTTTCTTT
. | TRBJ2-1 | TRBV3-1/TRBV3-2 | . | CASSRTGGSSYNEQFF | TGTGCCAGCAGCCGGACCGGGGGTAGCTCCTACAATGAGCAGTTCTTC
TRBD2 | TRBJ2-2 | TRBV18 | . | CASSPGLAANTGELFF | TGTGCCAGCTCACCAGGTCTAGCGGCGAACACCGGGGAGCTGTTTTTT
TRBD1 | TRBJ1-4 | TRBV19 | . | CATTGAVGEKLFF | TGTGCCACCACAGGGGCGGTCGGGGAAAAACTGTTTTTT
. | TRBJ2-5 | TRBV28 | . | CASRGTETQYF | TGTGCCAGCAGGGGCACAGAGACCCAGTACTTC
. | TRBJ2-7 | TRBV21-1 | . | CASSKSASSTLREQYF | TGTGCCAGCAGCAAAAGTGCCTCCTCTACTTTAAGGGAGCAGTACTTC
. | TRBJ1-1 | TRBV30 | . | CAWRGTPMNTEAFF | TGTGCCTGGAGGGGGACACCCATGAACACTGAAGCTTTCTTT
. | TRBJ1-4 | TRBV2 | . | CASSYGNEGLFF | TGTGCCAGCAGTTACGGGAATGAAGGACTGTTTTTT
. | TRBJ1-2 | TRBV29-1 | . | CSVGQVFYYGYTF | TGCAGCGTTGGACAGGTTTTTTACTATGGCTACACCTTC
TRBD2 | TRBJ2-3 | TRBV6-5 | . | CASMTGGWTDTQYF | TGTGCCAGCATGACGGGAGGATGGACAGATACGCAGTATTTT
. | TRBJ1-5 | TRBV24-1 | . | CATSAGGSNQPQHF | TGTGCCACCAGTGCCGGGGGAAGCAATCAGCCCCAGCATTTT
. | TRBJ2-7 | TRBV19 | . | CASSISGEQYF | TGTGCCAGTAGTATCAGTGGCGAGCAGTACTTC
. | TRBJ2-2 | TRBV5-1 | . | CASSLGWGGNTGELFF | TGCGCCAGCAGCTTGGGTTGGGGTGGCAACACCGGGGAGCTGTTTTTT
. | TRBJ1-3 | TRBV4-3 | . | CASSQEVTDGGNTIYF | TGCGCCAGCAGCCAAGAGGTCACGGATGGTGGAAACACCATATATTTT
TRBD2 | TRBJ2-3 | TRBV19 | . | CASSPLAGASDTQYF | TGTGCCAGTAGCCCACTAGCGGGAGCCTCAGATACGCAGTATTTT
. | TRBJ2-1 | TRBV30 | . | CAWRIWGWNEQFF | TGTGCCTGGAGGATTTGGGGGTGGAATGAGCAGTTCTTC
. | TRBJ1-5 | TRBV25-1 | few | CASSGSFGNQPQHF | TGTGCCAGCAGTGGGAGCTTTGGGAATCAGCCCCAGCATTTT
. | TRBJ2-7 | TRBV5-5 | . | CASSPTGYEQYF | TGTGCCAGCAGCCCCACGGGGTACGAGCAGTACTTC
. | TRBJ1-5 | TRBV5-1 | . | CASSLDRNQPQHF | TGCGCCAGCAGCTTGGATAGGAATCAGCCCCAGCATTTT
. | TRBJ1-3 | TRBV21-1 | once | CAAVKGAGGNTIYF | TGTGCTGCGGTTAAGGGGGCGGGAGGAAACACCATATATTTT
TRBD1 | TRBJ1-2 | TRBV6-5 | . | CASSTSGTGFGYTF | TGTGCCAGCAGTACGTCCGGGACAGGGTTTGGCTACACCTTC
. | TRBJ2-5 | TRBV27 | . | CASRRNRDETQYF | TGTGCCAGCAGGCGGAACAGGGACGAGACCCAGTACTTC
. | TRBJ1-1 | TRBV5-1 | . | CASSMGPQNAAFF | TGCGCCAGCAGCATGGGACCTCAAAACGCGGCTTTCTTT
. | TRBJ1-1 | TRBV7-2 | . | CASSLVGGLQGGAEAFF | TGTGCCAGCAGCTTAGTAGGGGGATTACAGGGCGGCGCTGAAGCTTTCTTT
. | TRBJ2-5 | TRBV5-4 | . | CASSLAQNQETQYF | TGTGCCAGCAGCTTGGCCCAGAATCAAGAGACCCAGTACTTC
TRBD1 | TRBJ1-2 | TRBV19 | . | CASSIVLRTGNYGYTF | TGTGCCAGTAGTATAGTCCTAAGGACAGGGAACTATGGCTACACCTTC
TRBD1 | TRBJ1-2 | TRBV30 | . | CAWSGSEGGSYGYTF | TGTGCCTGGAGTGGGTCGGAAGGGGGCAGCTATGGCTACACCTTC
. | TRBJ1-2 | TRBV9 | . | CASTSGVARADYGYTF | TGTGCCAGCACCAGCGGAGTAGCCCGCGCGGACTATGGCTACACCTTC
TRBD2 | TRBJ2-2 | TRBV29-1 | . | CSGAPGLAGGRLFF | TGCAGCGGGGCCCCGGGGCTAGCGGGGGGGCGGCTGTTTTTT
. | TRBJ2-1 | TRBV28 | few | CASSTRTAGMDEQFF | TGTGCCAGCAGTACGAGGACAGCCGGTATGGATGAGCAGTTCTTC
. | TRBJ2-1 | TRBV6-1 | many | CASSEVLTRRFF | TGTGCCAGCAGTGAAGTCCTGACTAGGCGGTTCTTC
. | TRBJ2-5 | TRBV3-1/TRBV3-2 | . | CASSAGVLQETQYF | TGTGCCAGCAGCGCCGGGGTCCTCCAAGAGACCCAGTACTTC
. | TRBJ1-2 | TRBV30 | . | CAWSGDTLPRANYGYTF | TGTGCCTGGAGTGGGGACACCCTCCCAAGAGCTAACTATGGCTACACCTTC
. | TRBJ1-5 | TRBV7-8 | . | CASSILVRDNQPQHF | TGTGCCAGCAGCATCCTGGTCAGGGACAATCAGCCCCAGCATTTT
. | TRBJ1-6 | TRBV7-3 | . | CASSFSPTLTPLHF | TGTGCCAGCAGCTTCAGTCCCACCTTAACACCCCTCCACTTT
TRBD2 | TRBJ2-2 | TRBV11-3 | once | CASSPRTSSGELFF | TGTGCCAGCAGCCCACGGACTAGCTCCGGGGAGCTGTTTTTT
. | TRBJ1-1 | TRBV18 | . | CASSPGPGGTEAFF | TGTGCCAGCTCACCAGGGCCCGGGGGCACTGAAGCTTTCTTT
. | TRBJ1-6 | TRBV19 | . | CASSIVQGMNSPLHF | TGTGCCAGTAGTATAGTTCAGGGAATGAATTCACCCCTCCACTTT
. | TRBJ1-1 | TRBV27 | few | CASYVGGEGTEAFF | TGTGCCAGCTACGTTGGGGGGGAGGGCACTGAAGCTTTCTTT
. | TRBJ1-2 | TRBV28 | once | CASSFKPTYGYTF | TGTGCCAGCAGTTTCAAACCAACCTATGGCTACACCTTC
TRBD2 | TRBJ2-1 | TRBV6-5 | . | CASSYQPTSGHEQFF | TGTGCCAGCAGTTACCAACCGACTAGCGGCCATGAGCAGTTCTTC
TRBD2 | TRBJ2-5 | TRBV30 | once | CAWMPIGRQETQYF | TGTGCCTGGATGCCCATCGGGAGGCAAGAGACCCAGTACTTC
TRBD1 | TRBJ1-2 | TRBV6-5 | . | CASSQTGAYGYTF | TGTGCCAGCAGCCAAACAGGGGCCTATGGCTACACCTTC
. | TRBJ1-2 | TRBV30 | . | CAWRNYGPGGYGYTF | TGTGCCTGGAGGAACTACGGACCGGGAGGCTATGGCTACACCTTC
. | TRBJ1-6 | TRBV27 | . | CASSHGQYNSPLHF | TGTGCCAGCAGCCACGGCCAATATAATTCACCCCTCCACTTT
TRBD1 | TRBJ1-1 | TRBV7-9 | . | CASSLIPGGTEAFF | TGTGCCAGCAGCTTAATCCCAGGGGGGACTGAAGCTTTCTTT
TRBD2 | TRBJ2-7 | TRBV5-1 | . | CASSPGTSGSGQYF | TGCGCCAGCAGCCCAGGGACTAGCGGTTCAGGGCAGTACTTC
. | TRBJ1-2 | TRBV9 | . | CASSAIGGYGYTF | TGTGCCAGCAGCGCTATTGGCGGATATGGCTACACCTTC
. | TRBJ2-1 | TRBV24-1 | . | CATSPTSQGRLYNEQFF | TGTGCCACCAGCCCCACCTCACAGGGCCGGTTATACAATGAGCAGTTCTTC
. | TRBJ1-1 | TRBV12-5 | . | CASGLGGDAEAFF | TGTGCTAGTGGTCTTGGGGGAGATGCTGAAGCTTTCTTT
. | TRBJ1-5 | TRBV18 | . | CASSPDSNQPQHF | TGTGCCAGCTCCCCAGATTCAAATCAGCCCCAGCATTTT
TRBD1 | TRBJ1-6 | TRBV9 | . | CASSVDRGNSPLHF | TGTGCCAGCAGCGTAGACAGGGGTAATTCACCCCTCCACTTT